The clone carrying this T cell receptor (beta chain) was seen only a few times. As yet, its antigen is unknown. Germline lookup yields CDR1 SGHKS and CDR2 YYEKEE (reference sequence). After removal of 2 bases from V and 3 bases from J, the junction contained 8 bases not matched to a gene. The CDR3 runs to 15 residues. cDNA libraries for TCR beta contained unique molecular identifiers. A population of 1 to 10 million T cells gave rise to about half a million cDNA molecules. TCRdb redid the calling of the PCR reads with MiXCR, one entry per CDR3 protein. The data hold under 650,000 distinct CDR3 sequences, with roughly 40% observed a single time. This entry is derived from a study of post-analysis software for immune sequencing data. As for the study in general: Both relapsing-remitting and secondary progressive multiple sclerosis featured among the disease courses, as did progressive-relapsing multiple sclerosis.

Study observations and caveats: Compared with controls, patients showed significantly lower normalized Chao1 diversity. Five TRBV segments occurring more often in patients than controls included TRBV5-6, TRBV5-1 and TRBV20-1.

The sequenced material came from blood. This chain connects TRBV5-5 to TRBJ2-7; the match to TRBD1 covers 7 bases. This sequence was found in a girl aged 5-17 years with multiple sclerosis. The CDR3: CASSFLRDSSYEQYF. The CDR3 DNA is TGTGCCAGCAGCTTTCTCCGGGACAGTAGCTACGAGCAGTACTTC.